A single sample is the source of the 24 T cell receptor beta chains below, sequenced in a study of blood T cells in healthy people across ages. A second PCR of about 7 to 11 cycles used a sample-barcoded 5' primer and a J-beta primer mix. From the 5' RACE reads, TCRdb called clonotypes with MiXCR, one entry per CDR3 protein. The sample yields over 550,000 distinct CDR3 sequences, roughly 31% seen once. Sequenced sample: blood. These receptors originate from a woman aged 80 or older in good health.

CDR3 bases: TGTGCCAGCAGTTTTAGGGGAATCGAATCGGATACGCAGTATTTT. Translating gives CASSFRGIESDTQYF. The chain employs TRBV27 and TRBJ2-3, with D perhaps TRBD1 (5 bases). Per germline, CDR1 MNHEY and CDR2 SMNVEV (reference sequence). The CDR3 is 15 residues long. V lost 3 bases and J 6 bases, leaving 16 bases between the germline ends.

At least ten counts were recorded for this clonotype. This chain connects TRBV15 to TRBJ2-5; 7 bases are shared with TRBD1. The CDR3 consists of 12 residues. Germline values: CDR1 LNHNV, CDR2 YYDKDF (reference sequence). J lost 2 bases, V lost 8 bases, and 2 bases had no gene match. CDR3 sequence: CATRQGQETQYF. CDR3 sequence (DNA): TGTGCCACCCGACAGGGACAAGAGACCCAGTACTTC.

Many counts were recorded for this clonotype. V and J are TRBV5-1 and TRBJ1-2, with a weak D call TRBD1 (6 bases). Trimming removed 4 bases at V and 3 bases at J, with 13 bases between. Germline CDR1 reads SGHRS; CDR2 reads YFSETQ. The CDR3 is 14 amino acids. The CDR3 sequence is CASSLGGSDYGYTF. Written as DNA, the CDR3 is TGCGCCAGCAGCCTGGGGGGCAGCGACTATGGCTACACCTTC.

This clonotype was observed at least ten times. The chain recombines TRBV5-1 with TRBJ1-6, with a weak D call TRBD1 (6 bases). Between the trimmed V and J ends, which lost 4 bases and 10 bases, there was a span of 18 bases. Germline V CDR1 and CDR2: SGHRS, YFSETQ. The CDR3 loop spans 15 amino acids. CDR3 bases: TGCGCCAGCAGCCGGGATGGGGGGCGCGGGTCACCCCTCCACTTT. This gives the protein CASSRDGGRGSPLHF.

This clonotype was seen ten or more times. The rearrangement joins TRBV29-1 to TRBJ1-1, with D possibly matching TRBD1 (6 bases). Trimming pared 6 bases from V and 0 bases from J, leaving 11 bases between. This CDR3 has 13 residues. The germline gives CDR1 SQVTM, CDR2 ANQGSEA. CDR3 in amino acids: CSVQGLMNTEAFF. For the CDR3, the DNA is TGCAGCGTACAGGGTTTGATGAACACTGAAGCTTTCTTT.

This clonotype was detected many times. Being one base from a much bigger clone, this may be a read error. The V call is TRBV12-5, the J call TRBJ2-5, with a possible D match to TRBD2 (5 bases). V shed 0 bases and J shed 11 bases, with 31 bases lying between them. The CDR3 is 19 amino acids. Looked up from germline, CDR1 is LGHNT and CDR2 is FRNRAP. The CDR3 DNA follows: TGTGCTAGTGGTTTGGTACTAGGATTTGGCCCCCCGGTCGGATATGAGCAGTACTTC. Amino acid sequence: CASGLVLGFGPPVGYEQYF.

This clonotype was detected many times. The rearrangement uses TRBV6-2 or TRBV6-3 and TRBJ2-1, with 9 bases lining up with TRBD2. V lost 6 bases and J lost 2; bases outside the gene matches: 2. The length of the CDR3 is 14 residues. Germline loops: CDR1 MNHEY, CDR2 SVGEGT. CDR3 amino acids: CASRVAGAYNEQFF. Here the CDR3 DNA reads TGTGCCAGCAGGGTAGCGGGGGCCTACAATGAGCAGTTCTTC.

This clonotype was seen repeatedly, ten times or more. The chain joins TRBV15 to TRBJ2-3; no clear D. V lost 4 bases and J lost 10, with 9 bases in between. The CDR3 spans 11 residues. The germline gives CDR1 LNHNV, CDR2 YYDKDF (reference sequence). The CDR3 sequence: CATSIGLSQYF. CDR3 in DNA: TGTGCCACCAGCATAGGGCTGTCGCAGTATTTT.

This clonotype was seen many times. V and J are TRBV7-8 and TRBJ2-1; 9 bases align to TRBD2. The germline CDR1 and CDR2 sequences are SGHVS and FQNEAQ. V shed 8 bases, J shed 4 bases, and the junction held 12 bases outside the gene matches. There are 16 residues in the CDR3. CDR3 in DNA: TGTGCCAGCGTCCTCCCCGGCGGGGGGGCGTACAATGAGCAGTTCTTC. Protein sequence: CASVLPGGGAYNEQFF.

This clonotype was found many times. This chain connects TRBV3-1 to TRBJ2-5; D possibly corresponds to TRBD1 (5 bases). Per the germline V gene, CDR1 is LGHDT and CDR2 is YNNKEL (reference sequence). V was shortened by 3 bases and J by 3 bases, with 11 bases between the two germline ends. This CDR3 comprises 14 residues. The CDR3 DNA reads TGTGCCAGCAGCCACGATAGGGGAAAAGAGACCCAGTACTTC. Its translation is CASSHDRGKETQYF.

As to this clonotype: A much bigger clone sits one base away, suggesting this may be a read error. In this CDR3 the conserved last residue, phenylalanine or tryptophan, is missing, so a read error is likely. The chain has TRBV24-1 and TRBJ2-4, with a tentative D call TRBD1 (5 bases). The J call may be mistaken, given a closer DNA end match to TRBJ2-5. The CDR3 has 13 amino acids. Germline V gene lookup returns CDR1 KGHDR and CDR2 SFDVKD. The CDR3 here is CATSQQGRETQYS. CDR3 coding DNA: TGTGCCACCAGTCAGCAGGGAAGAGAGACCCAGTACTCC.

CDR3: CASSLRLRTGTLNTEAFF. CDR3 nucleotide sequence: TGTGCCAGCAGCTTAAGATTGAGGACAGGGACACTGAACACTGAAGCTTTCTTT. V gene TRBV7-2 combines with J gene TRBJ1-1; 8 bases align to TRBD1. Trimming cost V 2 bases and J 0 bases; bases outside gene matches: 11. The CDR3 consists of 18 residues. Germline V lookup: CDR1 SGHTA, CDR2 FQGNSA.

Concerning this clonotype: One base away lies a much larger clone, so this may be a sequencing read error. V and J are TRBV20-1 and TRBJ2-5, with D unresolved. The J call is doubtful: the DNA matches TRBJ2-1 better. This CDR3 contains 12 residues. From germline, CDR1 is DFQATT and CDR2 SNEGSKA (reference sequence). The CDR3 spells CSAERSQETQFF. Here the CDR3 DNA reads TGCAGTGCTGAAAGGTCCCAAGAGACCCAGTTCTTC.

In its sample, this clonotype was seen many times. The chain uses TRBV21-1 and TRBJ1-5. TRBV21-1 is deemed a pseudogene. The CDR3 spans 12 residues. CDR3 bases: TGTGCCAGCAGCAAAGAGTTGTTGCCCCAGCATTTT. It translates to CASSKELLPQHF.

The chain employs TRBV7-2 and TRBJ1-4, with D uncertain. V lost 5 bases and J lost 2, with 18 bases in between. The germline gives CDR1 SGHTA, CDR2 FQGNSA. The CDR3 is made up of 17 amino acids. CDR3 nucleotides: TGTGCCAGCAGCCCTGGGTTTGGAGGAGTGACTAATGAAAAACTGTTTTTT. Translation: CASSPGFGGVTNEKLFF.

In DNA form, the CDR3 reads TGTGCCAGCAGGAAACGAGGACAGGACTACGAGCAGTACTTC. It encodes CASRKRGQDYEQYF. This chain connects TRBV28 to TRBJ2-7, with 7 positions matching TRBD1. The length of the CDR3 is 14 residues. Trimming at V came to 6 bases and at J to 3 bases, leaving 8 bases not matched to a gene. The germline gives CDR1 MDHEN, CDR2 SYDVKM.

The chain joins TRBV19 to TRBJ2-7; either TRBD1 or TRBD2 may supply D (5 bases each). CDR1 and CDR2 (germline): LNHDA, SQIVND (reference sequence). Deletions cut 4 bases from V and 3 bases from J, with 13 bases between. CDR3 length: 14 residues. CDR3 protein: CASSNPGAHYEQYF. The CDR3 nucleotides are TGTGCCAGTAGTAACCCCGGGGCCCACTACGAGCAGTACTTC.

This clonotype was seen ten or more times. The rearrangement uses TRBV20-1 and TRBJ2-1, with a weak D call TRBD1 (5 bases). This CDR3 has 12 residues. The V end lost 1 base, the J end lost 12 bases, and 13 bases lay between the germline ends. CDR1 and CDR2 (germline): DFQATT, SNEGSKA (reference sequence). The DNA of the CDR3 is TGCAGTGCTAGAGGGGGCGTTGTGGGGCAGTTCTTC. This translates into CSARGGVVGQFF.

Comments on this clonotype: A read error may explain this, as a much larger clone is one base away. The CDR3 nucleotides are TGCTCCAGCAGCGGAATGACAGGGAACCAAGAGACCCAGTACTTC. Translated: CSSSGMTGNQETQYF. The V and J genes are TRBV5-1 and TRBJ2-5; 7 bases match TRBD1. Germline lookup yields CDR1 SGHRS and CDR2 YFSETQ. The CDR3 sequence is 15 residues long.

The genes are TRBV6-1 and TRBJ1-5, with 12 bases fitting TRBD1. Germline values: CDR1 MNHNS, CDR2 SASEGT. The CDR3 consists of 16 residues. Losses at the gene ends were 2 bases for V and 7 bases for J; bases not matched to a gene: 6. The CDR3 here is CASSEWVGQGAQPQHF. CDR3 bases: TGTGCCAGCAGTGAATGGGTGGGACAGGGGGCGCAGCCCCAGCATTTT.

This chain links TRBV20-1 with TRBJ2-1; D is uncertain. The CDR3 runs to 12 residues. V lost 2 bases, J lost 3 bases, and 5 bases lay in between. The germline V gene encodes CDR1 DFQATT and CDR2 SNEGSKA (reference sequence). In DNA form, the CDR3 reads TGCAGTGCTAGACTGGTCTACAATGAGCAGTTCTTC. Protein sequence: CSARLVYNEQFF.

In this sample, this clonotype turned up a few times. This may stem from a read error, because a much larger clone lies one nucleotide away. CDR3 nucleotide sequence: TGTGCCAGCAGCCAAGATGGGGGGGGCAGTGAGCAGTACTTC. Protein product: CASSQDGGGSEQYF. V is TRBV3-1 and J is TRBJ2-7; perhaps TRBD2 as D (7 bases). Germline values: CDR1 LGHDT, CDR2 YNNKEL (reference sequence). V dropped 0 bases and J dropped 7 bases, with 13 bases sitting between them. This CDR3 has 14 amino acids.

As regards this clonotype: Being one base from a much bigger clone, this may be a read error. V usage is TRBV3-1 and J usage is TRBJ1-4, with TRBD1 identical over 7 bases. CDR1 is LGHDT and CDR2 is YNNKEL in the germline V gene (reference sequence). This CDR3 is built from 16 residues. CDR3 DNA: TGTGCCAGCAGCCAAAAAGTGACAGGGACTAATGAAAAACGGTTTTTT. Its protein is CASSQKVTGTNEKRFF. The full variable domain, with the rest looked up from reference TRBV3-1 and TRBJ1-4, is DTAVSQTPKYLVTQMGNDKSIKCEQNLGHDTMYWYKQDSKKFLKIMFSYNNKELIINETVPNRFSPKSPDKAHLNLHINSLELGDSAVYFCASSQKVTGTNEKRFFGSGTQLSVL.

Worth noting for this clonotype: Relative to the germline gene, one junction end is altered; a read error may explain this. For the CDR3, the DNA is TGTGCCGGCAGCGCCGAGGGCTCCTCCTACAATGAGCAGTTCTTC. Protein: CAGSAEGSSYNEQFF. The V call is TRBV2, the J call TRBJ2-1; D might be TRBD2 (5 bases). The CDR3 has 15 amino acids. Germline V gives CDR1 SNHLY, CDR2 FYNNEI.